Following are 23 T cell receptor beta chains from one sample sequenced in a study of tumor-infiltrating lymphocytes in primary liver carcinoma. DNA and RNA were both co-extracted from approximately 20-30 mg of bulk tissue that had not been sorted. Researchers generated TCR beta cDNA from about 450 ng of total RNA, relying on a constant-region primer. The TCR beta library was amplified through three nested multiplex PCR rounds in a modified ARM-PCR procedure. The two initial PCR rounds, around 10 cycles each, used TRBV1-TRBV30 forward and C-beta reverse primers. TCRdb independently ran MiXCR on the multiplex PCR reads; one entry per CDR3 protein. The repertoire holds fewer than 200,000 distinct CDR3 sequences, with just under 85% as singletons. The specimen sequenced was tumor tissue from primary liver carcinoma. Receptor source: a man aged 35-49 years with primary liver carcinoma and hepatitis B virus infection.

As regards this clonotype: One end of the junction fails to match germline, which may point to a read error. CDR3 sequence (DNA): TGTACCAGCAGCTTAGGTAGCGGGGCGAGCTCCTACAATGAGCAGTTCTTC. Its protein is CTSSLGSGASSYNEQFF. This chain links TRBV11-2 with TRBJ2-1; 8 positions agree with TRBD2. The CDR3 runs 17 residues. The germline gives CDR1 SGHAT, CDR2 FQNNGV.

Ten or more counts support this clonotype. The chain links TRBV28 to TRBJ2-1, with a possible D match to TRBD2 (5 bases). The CDR3 spans 16 residues. From germline, CDR1 is MDHEN and CDR2 SYDVKM. Deletions cut 2 bases from V and 1 base from J, with 12 bases between. CDR3 sequence reads: CASSLLGRGSYNEQFF. CDR3 sequence (DNA): TGTGCCAGCAGTTTACTCGGCCGCGGGTCCTACAATGAGCAGTTCTTC.

About this clonotype: The junction and the germline gene differ at one end; a read error may be behind it. CDR3 DNA sequence: TGCGCCAACAGCCCTTATACTAGAGGAAGAGAGACCGGGGAGCTGTTTTTT. This translates into CANSPYTRGRETGELFF. V is TRBV4-1 and J is TRBJ2-2, with D tentatively TRBD2 (5 bases). Germline V gene lookup returns CDR1 MGHRA and CDR2 YSYEKL. The CDR3 extends over 17 amino acids.

Concerning this clonotype: Here the CDR3 omits its conserved ending phenylalanine or tryptophan, so a read error is the likely source. CDR3 sequence reads: CAISETSGRGPYEQYL. CDR3 in DNA: TGTGCCATCAGTGAGACTAGCGGGAGGGGACCTTACGAGCAGTACTTA. This chain connects TRBV10-3 to TRBJ2-7; the match to TRBD2 covers 13 bases. CDR1 and CDR2 (germline): ENHRY, SYGVKD. V shed 2 bases, J shed 4 bases, and the junction held 5 bases outside the gene matches. This CDR3 contains 16 residues.

A remark on this clonotype: This may come from a read error, since a much larger clone is one base off. This chain joins TRBV19 and TRBJ1-5; D unresolved. Germline values: CDR1 LNHDA, CDR2 SQIVND (reference sequence). Trimming shortened V by 6 bases and J by 1 base, and 13 bases separated the two germline ends. The CDR3 runs 15 residues. The CDR3 is CASRPGSGSNQPQHF. CDR3 in DNA: TGTGCCAGTAGACCTGGGTCAGGCAGCAATCAGCCCCAGCATTTT.

This sequence joins TRBV11-1 and TRBJ2-5, with TRBD2 identical over 9 bases. With 7 bases clipped from V and 5 bases from J, the junction kept 11 bases outside the gene matches. This CDR3 has 15 amino acids. The germline V gene encodes CDR1 SGHAT and CDR2 FQDESV (reference sequence). CDR3 amino acids: CASTLTGLAMETQYF. The CDR3 region has the DNA TGTGCCAGCACCCTCACTGGACTAGCGATGGAGACCCAGTACTTC. The full variable domain, its missing parts supplied by reference TRBV11-1 and TRBJ2-5, is EAEVAQSPRYKITEKSQAVAFWCDPISGHATLYWYRQILGQGPELLVQFQDESVVDDSQLPKDRFSAERLKGVDSTLKIQPAELGDSAMYLCASTLTGLAMETQYFGPGTRLLVL.

This chain joins TRBV7-8 and TRBJ2-3; possibly TRBD2 for D (5 bases). This CDR3 contains 14 residues. Deletions cut 10 bases from V and 8 bases from J, with 22 bases between. Germline loops: CDR1 SGHVS, CDR2 FQNEAQ. In DNA, the CDR3 is TGTGCCAACATCTCCGACTGGTACGAGGGTACGCAGTATTTT. Residues: CANISDWYEGTQYF. Supplemented by reference TRBV7-8 and TRBJ2-3, the full variable domain reads GAGVSQSPRYKVAKRGQDVALRCDPISGHVSLFWYQQALGQGPEFLTYFQNEAQLDKSGLPSDRFFAERPEGSVSTLKIQRTQQEDSAVYLCANISDWYEGTQYFGPGTRLTVL.

Notes on this clonotype: At one end, the junction sequence differs from germline, possibly due to a read error. This sequence joins TRBV29-1 and TRBJ2-1; 9 bases map to TRBD1. The CDR3 runs 14 residues. Per germline, CDR1 SQVTM and CDR2 ANQGSEA. The DNA for the CDR3 is TGCAGTGTCACCAGGGACAGGGCGTACAATGAGCATTTCTTC. Its protein product is CSVTRDRAYNEHFF.

This clonotype has a count of ten or more. Just one base apart from a much larger clone, this may be a read error. The V gene is TRBV11-3, the J gene TRBJ2-4; maybe TRBD2 (5 bases). The CDR3 loop spans 15 amino acids. The germline V gene encodes CDR1 SGHNT and CDR2 YENEEA. V was cut by 3 bases and J by 1 base, with 10 bases left in between. The CDR3 loop is CASSFGVMAKNIQYF. The CDR3 region has the DNA TGTGCCAGCAGCTTCGGGGTGATGGCCAAAAACATTCAGTACTTC.

This clonotype was seen repeatedly, ten times or more. The V call is TRBV28, the J call TRBJ2-5; 7 bases line up with TRBD1. V was clipped by 5 bases and J by 5 bases; unmatched bases: 20. The CDR3 runs to 18 residues. Germline CDR1 and CDR2: MDHEN and SYDVKM. This CDR3 reads CASSPGPGRDSLGETQYF. CDR3 sequence (DNA): TGTGCCAGCAGTCCCGGACCGGGAAGGGACAGCCTGGGGGAGACCCAGTACTTC.

Comment on this clonotype: This CDR3 is missing its conserved last phenylalanine or tryptophan, likely due to a read error. The chain recombines TRBV12-3 or TRBV12-4 with TRBJ2-7, with D possibly matching TRBD1 (5 bases). The V and J ends lost 5 bases and 0 bases respectively, with 11 bases between them. The CDR3 runs to 14 residues. The CDR3 spells CASSPRQLSYEQYS. CDR3 nucleotide sequence: TGTGCCAGCAGTCCCAGACAGCTCTCCTACGAGCAGTACTCC.

This chain joins TRBV7-9 and TRBJ1-2; D perhaps matches TRBD1 (5 bases). Per germline, CDR1 SEHNR and CDR2 FQNEAQ (reference sequence). The CDR3 covers 16 residues. The CDR3 DNA sequence: TGTGTCAGTAGCCAGGCTGGGGCCGTTACTAACTATGGCTACACCTTC. Translating it yields CVSSQAGAVTNYGYTF.

A remark on this clonotype: One end of the junction fails to match germline, which may point to a read error. The CDR3 here is CASSLATPGLDTEAFF. DNA of the CDR3: TGTGCCAGCAGTTTAGCAACGCCCGGGCTCGACACTGAGGCTTTCTTT. The chain couples TRBV12-3 or TRBV12-4 to TRBJ1-1; D is undetermined. CDR3 size: 16 residues.

In this sample, this clonotype turned up a few times. A much bigger clone sits one base away, suggesting this may be a read error. The V call is TRBV10-3, the J call TRBJ2-2; D may match TRBD1 or TRBD2 (6 bases each). Germline CDR1 reads ENHRY; CDR2 reads SYGVKD. V was trimmed by 4 bases and J by 1 base, leaving 13 bases between them. The CDR3 has 16 residues. CDR3 protein: CAISGGGSVNTGELFF. The CDR3 region has the DNA TGTGCCATCAGTGGAGGGGGGAGTGTGAACACCGGGGAGCTGTTTTTT.

This clonotype was recorded many times. The chain couples TRBV5-6 to TRBJ2-7, with D possibly being TRBD2 (5 bases). V gave up 5 bases and J gave up 5 bases, with 11 bases separating them. The CDR3 has 12 amino acids. Germline CDR1 and CDR2: SGHDT and YYEEEE. CDR3 protein: CASRTGENEQYF. The DNA of the CDR3 is TGTGCCAGCAGAACCGGGGAAAACGAGCAGTACTTC.

Worth noting for this clonotype: One end of the junction is discordant with germline, which a read error may explain. This chain uses TRBV6-2 or TRBV6-3 with TRBJ2-7; 9 bases are a match to TRBD2. The CDR3 has 15 amino acids. Germline values: CDR1 MNHEY, CDR2 SVGEGT. The CDR3 DNA reads as TGTGTCAGCAGTACTCCGACTAGCGGAGGGTACAAGCAGTACTTC. Amino acids: CVSSTPTSGGYKQYF.

Details on this clonotype: A junction end diverges from the germline sequence, so it may reflect a read error. The V and J genes are TRBV11-1 and TRBJ2-1; no clear D gene. The germline V gene has CDR1 SGHAT and CDR2 FQDESV (reference sequence). The CDR3 sequence is 15 residues long. The CDR3 sequence is CTSSFQRPLDNEQFF. The CDR3 DNA reads TGTACCAGTAGCTTCCAGAGACCGCTGGACAATGAGCAGTTCTTC.

Notes on this clonotype: One junction end does not reproduce the germline sequence, and a read error may be involved. V usage is TRBV12-3 or TRBV12-4 and J usage is TRBJ2-2; TRBD2 aligns across 9 bases. This CDR3 contains 18 residues. CDR3 in DNA: TGTGCCAGCAGTTTAATCATCGGGACTAGCAGAATCACCTGGGAGCTGTTTTTT. Amino acid sequence: CASSLIIGTSRITWELFF.

As for this clonotype: A junction end diverges from the germline sequence, so it may reflect a read error. The chain is built from TRBV11-2 and TRBJ1-4, with a weak D call TRBD1 (6 bases). Germline V gene data show CDR1 as SGHAT and CDR2 as FQNNGV. The CDR3 spans 14 residues. DNA of the CDR3: TGTGCCAGCAGCTTAGATCTTGGGGGGCTCATGTTGTTTTTC. Translating gives CASSLDLGGLMLFF.

There are many counts of this clonotype. This chain's CDR3 is CASGTGWTEAFF. The DNA of the CDR3 is TGTGCCAGCGGGACAGGGTGGACTGAAGCTTTCTTT. The chain employs TRBV6-1 and TRBJ1-1; 9 bases are a match to TRBD1. The CDR3 is made up of 12 amino acids. V lost 8 bases and J lost 5; bases outside the gene matches: 3. Germline V gives CDR1 MNHNS, CDR2 SASEGT.

The chain links TRBV6-1 to TRBJ1-2; 7 nucleotides line up with TRBD1. The CDR3 is 15 residues long. CDR1 and CDR2 (germline): MNHNS, SASEGT. CDR3 loop: CAISPSTGSHLLETF. DNA of the CDR3: TGTGCTATCAGTCCCTCGACAGGGTCCCATCTCCTAGAGACCTTC.

Regarding this clonotype: The CDR3 ends on some other residue instead of the conserved phenylalanine or tryptophan, so this is likely a read error. It is unclear where the CDR3 begins or ends on the DNA, so no DNA is shown, and the CDR3 is as TCRdb lists it. The V gene is TRBV6-1, the J gene TRBJ1-1; TRBD1 is taken as the D call from the table, unchecked against the DNA. The CDR3 totals 16 residues, both ends included. The germline V gene encodes CDR1 MNHNS and CDR2 SASEGT. The CDR3 protein is CASRKGTVPMNTEVFL.

This clonotype has just one count. This chain links TRBV30 with TRBJ2-7, with a weak D call TRBD2 (5 bases). Per the germline V gene, CDR1 is GTSNPN and CDR2 is SVGIG (reference sequence). The CDR3 spans 14 residues. With 2 bases removed from V and 7 bases from J, the gap between germline ends came to 18 bases. CDR3 in DNA: TGTGCCTGGAGTACGGGGTCCCTCGTGGGGGAGCAGTACTTC. The encoded protein is CAWSTGSLVGEQYF.